The present TCR beta chain was sequenced within a study of T-cell reconstitution after alpha-beta-depleted transplantation in children. It was with unique molecular identifiers that the TCRbeta library was prepared. MiXCR, applied by TCRdb to the PCR reads, yields one record per CDR3 protein. Altogether nearly 550,000 distinct CDR3 sequences are present, approximately 20% being singletons, with the ten largest covering 3.3%. Losses at the gene ends were 6 bases for V and 5 bases for J; bases not matched to a gene: 3. This CDR3 contains 13 residues. This TCR was recovered from a human donor who donated a stem cell graft to a child with acute lymphoblastic leukemia. The sequenced sample was PBMCs from the stem cell graft donor, obtained from the stem cell graft. The chain has TRBV12-3 or TRBV12-4 and TRBJ1-1, with 10 bases fitting TRBD1. CDR3 coding DNA: TGTGCCAGCAGGGACAGGGGGAGGACTGAAGCTTTCTTT. Translation gives CASRDRGRTEAFF.